This T cell receptor (beta chain) was identified in a study of tumor and adjacent non-tumor tissue in lung cancer. The template was RNA from unsorted bulk tissue. As concerns this clonotype: A much bigger clone sits one base away, suggesting this may be a read error.

Three rounds of nested PCR, following a modified ARM-PCR protocol, produced the TCRbeta library. TCRdb ran MiXCR on the multiplex PCR reads and lists one entry per CDR3 protein. The table lists roughly 75,000 distinct CDR3 sequences, roughly 80% of them singletons. Germline V gene lookup returns CDR1 MRHNA and CDR2 SNTAGT. This CDR3 has 14 amino acids. The material sequenced was lung tumor tissue. The rearrangement links TRBV6-4 to TRBJ2-1; 8 bases align to TRBD2. The TCR sequence derives from a woman aged 50 to 60 with non-small cell lung cancer. In nucleotides, the CDR3 is TGTGCCACCAGTGACGGGGTAGCGGGGAATGAGCAGTTCTTC. Translating gives CATSDGVAGNEQFF.